This T cell receptor beta chain was sequenced in a study of patients and donors after allogeneic stem cell transplantation. The CDR3 is 13 amino acids. V lost 4 bases to trimming and J lost 0 bases, with 10 bases between them. CDR1 is DFQATT and CDR2 is SNEGSKA in the germline V gene (reference sequence). TCRdb reprocessed the RT-PCR reads via MiXCR and lists one record per CDR3 protein. The table has hundreds of thousands of distinct CDR3 sequences, 14% seen once. This clonotype showed up just a few times. The specimen was blood, either unsorted or a sorted T cell fraction (not recorded which). This clonotype originated in a human donor who was either an allogeneic HSCT recipient or a stem cell or donor lymphocyte infusion donor (not recorded which). It is not recorded whose cells these are; they may come from a transplant donor. The chain couples TRBV20-1 to TRBJ2-7; D remains unclear. The CDR3 DNA follows: TGCAGTGCTACAGGCCAGAGCTCCTACGAGCAGTACTTC. Translating gives CSATGQSSYEQYF.